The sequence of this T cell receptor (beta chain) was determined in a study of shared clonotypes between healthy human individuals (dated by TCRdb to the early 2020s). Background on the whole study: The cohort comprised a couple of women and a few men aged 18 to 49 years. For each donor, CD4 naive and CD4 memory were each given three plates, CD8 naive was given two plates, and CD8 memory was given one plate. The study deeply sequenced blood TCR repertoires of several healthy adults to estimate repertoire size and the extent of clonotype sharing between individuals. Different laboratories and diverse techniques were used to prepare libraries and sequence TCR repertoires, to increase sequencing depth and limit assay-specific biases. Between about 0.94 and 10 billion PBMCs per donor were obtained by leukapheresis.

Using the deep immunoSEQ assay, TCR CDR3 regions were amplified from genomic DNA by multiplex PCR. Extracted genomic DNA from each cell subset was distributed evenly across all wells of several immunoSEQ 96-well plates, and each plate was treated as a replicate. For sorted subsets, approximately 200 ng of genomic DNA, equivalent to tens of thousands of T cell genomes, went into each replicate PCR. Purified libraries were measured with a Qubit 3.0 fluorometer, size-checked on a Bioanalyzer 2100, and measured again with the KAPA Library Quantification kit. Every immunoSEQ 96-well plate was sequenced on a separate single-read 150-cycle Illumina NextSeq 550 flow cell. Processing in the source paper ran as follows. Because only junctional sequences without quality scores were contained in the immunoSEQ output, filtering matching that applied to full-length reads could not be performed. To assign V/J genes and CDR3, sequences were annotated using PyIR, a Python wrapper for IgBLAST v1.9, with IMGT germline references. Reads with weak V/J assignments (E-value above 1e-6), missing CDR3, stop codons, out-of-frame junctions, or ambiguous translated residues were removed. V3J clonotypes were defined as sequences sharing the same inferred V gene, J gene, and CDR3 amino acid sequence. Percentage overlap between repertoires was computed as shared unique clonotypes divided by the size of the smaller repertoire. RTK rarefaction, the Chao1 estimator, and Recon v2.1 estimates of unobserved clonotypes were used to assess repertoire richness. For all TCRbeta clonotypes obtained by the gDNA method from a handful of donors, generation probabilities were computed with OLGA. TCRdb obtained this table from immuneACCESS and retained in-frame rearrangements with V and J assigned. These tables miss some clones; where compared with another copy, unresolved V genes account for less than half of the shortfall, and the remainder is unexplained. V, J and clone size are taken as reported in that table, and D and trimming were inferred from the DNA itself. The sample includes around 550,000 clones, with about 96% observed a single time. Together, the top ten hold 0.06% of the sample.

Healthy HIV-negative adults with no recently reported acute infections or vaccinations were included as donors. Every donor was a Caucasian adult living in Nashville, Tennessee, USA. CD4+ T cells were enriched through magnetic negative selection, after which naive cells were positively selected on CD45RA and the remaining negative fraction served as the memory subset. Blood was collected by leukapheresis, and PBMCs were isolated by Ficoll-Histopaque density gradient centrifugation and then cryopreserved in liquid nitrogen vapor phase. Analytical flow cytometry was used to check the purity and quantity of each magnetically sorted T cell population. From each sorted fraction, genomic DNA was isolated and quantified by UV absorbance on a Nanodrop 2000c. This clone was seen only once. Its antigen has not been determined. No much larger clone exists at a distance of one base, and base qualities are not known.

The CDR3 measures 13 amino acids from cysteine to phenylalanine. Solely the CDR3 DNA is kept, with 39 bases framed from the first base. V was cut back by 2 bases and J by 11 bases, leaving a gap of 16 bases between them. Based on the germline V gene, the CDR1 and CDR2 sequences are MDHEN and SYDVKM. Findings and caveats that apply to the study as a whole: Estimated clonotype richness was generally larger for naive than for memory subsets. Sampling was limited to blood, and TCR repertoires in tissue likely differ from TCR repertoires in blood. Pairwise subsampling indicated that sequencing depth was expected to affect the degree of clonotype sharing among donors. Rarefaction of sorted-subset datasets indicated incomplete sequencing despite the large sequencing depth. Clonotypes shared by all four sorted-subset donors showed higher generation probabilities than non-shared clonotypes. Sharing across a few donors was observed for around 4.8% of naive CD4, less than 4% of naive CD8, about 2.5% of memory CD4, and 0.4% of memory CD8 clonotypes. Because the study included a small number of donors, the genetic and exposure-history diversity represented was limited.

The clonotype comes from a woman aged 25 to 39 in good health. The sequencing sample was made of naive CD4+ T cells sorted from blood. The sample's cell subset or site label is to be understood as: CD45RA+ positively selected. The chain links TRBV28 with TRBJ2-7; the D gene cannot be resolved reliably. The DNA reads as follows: TGTGCCAGCAGTTTAGGAAACCTCCCTTCGGAGTACTTC. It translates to CASSLGNLPSEYF.